A single sample gave rise to the 25 T cell receptor beta chains below, sequenced in a study of cytomegalovirus exposure and HLA in healthy donors. Produced via immunoSEQ multiplex PCR; TCRdb's table is partial and in-frame only. The sample has hundreds of thousands of clones, around 90% seen once. Material for sequencing was PBMCs. The receptors originated from a woman younger than 45 in good health and CMV-seronegative.

The chain joins TRBV4-3 to TRBJ2-5; 8 bases match TRBD1. With V trimmed by 0 bases and J by 2 bases, 11 bases remained unmatched. The germline V gene has CDR1 LGHNA and CDR2 YSLEER. This CDR3 is built from 18 residues. CDR3 nucleotides: TGCGCCAGCAGCCAAGATTTAGCCAGGGGGCGATTACAAGAGACCCAGTACTTC. Its translation is CASSQDLARGRLQETQYF.

This sequence joins TRBV7-9 and TRBJ1-2; D gene unclear. Germline lookup yields CDR1 SEHNR and CDR2 FQNEAQ (reference sequence). The CDR3 runs 16 residues. V lost 5 bases, J lost 0 bases, and 16 bases lay in between. The CDR3 region has the DNA TGTGCCAGCAGCCCGGCGCTCCTCAGAACTAACTATGGCTACACCTTC. This codes for CASSPALLRTNYGYTF.

The genes are TRBV28 and TRBJ2-2; D possibly corresponds to TRBD2 (6 bases). V shed 3 bases and J shed 7 bases, with 15 bases lying between them. The length of the CDR3 is 15 residues. Germline values: CDR1 MDHEN, CDR2 SYDVKM. CDR3 loop: CASSFVTGAVGELFF. In DNA form, the CDR3 reads TGTGCCAGCAGTTTTGTCACGGGAGCGGTCGGGGAGCTGTTTTTT. Using reference TRBV28 and TRBJ2-2 for the parts outside the CDR3, the full variable domain is DVKVTQSSRYLVKRTGEKVFLECVQDMDHENMFWYRQDPGLGLRLIYFSYDVKMKEKGDIPEGYSVSREKKERFSLILESASTNQTSMYLCASSFVTGAVGELFFGEGSRLTVL.

V is TRBV28 and J is TRBJ1-1; D gene ambiguous. The CDR3 length is 14 residues. V lost 5 bases to trimming and J lost 3 bases, with 13 bases between them. Per the germline V gene, CDR1 is MDHEN and CDR2 is SYDVKM. This CDR3 reads CASSLPRRDTEAFF. DNA for the CDR3: TGTGCCAGCAGTCTACCCCGGAGGGACACTGAAGCTTTCTTT.

The chain recombines TRBV7-6 with TRBJ2-1, with D uncertain. V lost 0 bases and J 7 bases, leaving 4 bases between the germline ends. This CDR3 region has 12 residues. From germline, CDR1 is SGHVS and CDR2 FNYEAQ. The chain's CDR3 is CASSLASNEQFF. The CDR3 DNA reads as TGTGCCAGCAGCTTAGCGAGTAATGAGCAGTTCTTC.

This CDR3 is CASGQQGYYEQYF. The CDR3 region has the DNA TGTGCCAGCGGACAACAGGGGTACTACGAGCAGTACTTC. V usage is TRBV5-4 and J usage is TRBJ2-7, with 7 bases fitting TRBD1. The germline V gene has CDR1 SGHNT and CDR2 YYREEE (reference sequence). The V and J ends lost 7 bases and 3 bases, in that order; junction bases with no gene match: 7. There are 13 residues in the CDR3.

This chain joins TRBV15 and TRBJ1-5; 7 bases are a match to TRBD1. Germline V gives CDR1 LNHNV, CDR2 YYDKDF (reference sequence). The ends lost 3 bases at V and 5 bases at J; junction bases unmatched: 7. The CDR3 is made up of 15 amino acids. The CDR3: CATSSATQGDQPQHF. CDR3 DNA sequence: TGTGCCACCAGCAGCGCCACCCAGGGGGATCAGCCCCAGCATTTT.

The chain recombines TRBV9 with TRBJ2-2; no clear D gene. The CDR3 loop spans 17 amino acids. Trimming removed 3 bases from V and 0 bases from J, with 15 bases in between. Germline-derived CDR1 and CDR2 are SGDLS and YYNGEE. CDR3 sequence (DNA): TGTGCCAGCAGCGGGCCTATTGTGAACGCGAACACCGGGGAGCTGTTTTTT. This encodes CASSGPIVNANTGELFF.

This clone appeared a single time. DNA of the CDR3: TGCAGCGTTCGAGTTTCGAATGAGCAGTTCTTC. This gives the protein CSVRVSNEQFF. The J gene is TRBJ2-1, the V gene TRBV29-1, with D unclear. The V gene's germline CDR1 is SQVTM and CDR2 ANQGSEA. Trimming cost V 5 bases and J 7 bases, with 9 bases left between them. The CDR3 contains 11 residues.

This clone was seen more than once but under ten times. Within the sample, other DNA sequences also encode this same CDR3. The J gene is TRBJ2-5, the V gene TRBV13, with D possibly being TRBD2 (6 bases). The CDR3 is made up of 13 amino acids. Trimming removed 8 bases from V and 2 bases from J, with 12 bases in between. CDR1 and CDR2 (germline): PRHDT, FYEKMQ (reference sequence). This CDR3 is CASSRGPQETQYF. The DNA for the CDR3 is TGTGCCAGCTCGCGGGGTCCTCAAGAGACCCAGTACTTC.

This clone has only one observation. This specimen includes other DNA sequences encoding the same CDR3. The rearrangement joins TRBV27 to TRBJ2-2; 7 bases fit TRBD1. CDR3 length: 13 amino acids. Germline values: CDR1 MNHEY, CDR2 SMNVEV (reference sequence). The V segment lost 5 bases and the J segment 6 bases; nucleotides outside the gene matches: 3. DNA for the CDR3: TGTGCCAGCAGTCCGACAGGGTCCGGGGAGCTGTTTTTT. This codes for CASSPTGSGELFF.

The gene calls are TRBV28 and TRBJ2-3, with 8 nucleotides matching TRBD2. Germline assignment: CDR1 MDHEN and CDR2 SYDVKM. This CDR3 comprises 17 residues. Trimming cost V 6 bases and J 3 bases; bases outside gene matches: 14. The CDR3 loop is CASRNGGAGGSTDTQYF. In DNA form, the CDR3 reads TGTGCCAGCAGGAACGGAGGGGCGGGAGGTTCGACAGATACGCAGTATTTT.

J is TRBJ1-1 and V is TRBV19; 9 bases are a match to TRBD1. The germline gives CDR1 LNHDA, CDR2 SQIVND (reference sequence). J was trimmed by 4 bases and V by 4 bases; bases with no gene match: 7. CDR3 size: 15 residues. The CDR3 bases are TGTGCCAGTAGTACACACAGGGGGCGCATCACTGAAGCTTTCTTT. This gives the protein CASSTHRGRITEAFF.

V and J are TRBV5-1 and TRBJ1-1; D may be TRBD1 (6 bases). Trimming pared 1 base from V and 0 bases from J, leaving 16 bases between. This CDR3 has 17 amino acids. The germline V gene has CDR1 SGHRS and CDR2 YFSETQ. The CDR3 region is CASSLWTAPGVNTEAFF. The CDR3, as DNA: TGCGCCAGCAGCTTGTGGACAGCCCCCGGGGTGAACACTGAAGCTTTCTTT.

The gene calls are TRBV10-1 and TRBJ2-7; maybe TRBD1 (6 bases). Per germline, CDR1 WNHNN and CDR2 SYGVQD (reference sequence). The CDR3 contains 16 residues. The V end lost 2 bases, the J end lost 1 base, and 15 bases lay between the germline ends. The CDR3 is CASSEPGHRKSYEQYF. CDR3 bases: TGCGCCAGCAGTGAGCCGGGACATCGGAAGTCCTACGAGCAGTACTTC.

This chain uses TRBV10-3 with TRBJ2-7; D is uncertain. Germline values: CDR1 ENHRY, CDR2 SYGVKD. CDR3 length: 13 residues. Trimming took off 4 bases at V and 0 bases at J, with 7 bases between the two ends. The CDR3 reads CAISAGPSYEQYF. In nucleotides, the CDR3 is TGTGCCATCAGTGCCGGACCCTCCTACGAGCAGTACTTC.

The V gene is TRBV14, the J gene TRBJ2-7, with 8 bases aligning to TRBD2. CDR1 and CDR2 (germline): SGHDN, FVKESK. Trimming cost V 1 base and J 5 bases; bases outside gene matches: 7. CDR3 size: 15 residues. The CDR3 DNA is TGTGCCAGCAGCCAAGCGGGAGGGCCTCTCCACGAGCAGTACTTC. Translating gives CASSQAGGPLHEQYF.

The V gene is TRBV5-1, the J gene TRBJ1-1; D is undetermined. Germline assignment: CDR1 SGHRS and CDR2 YFSETQ. The CDR3 is made up of 15 amino acids. V lost 6 bases and J lost 0, with 15 bases in between. The CDR3 spells CASMFEGTMNTEAFF. For the CDR3, the DNA is TGCGCCAGCATGTTCGAAGGTACAATGAACACTGAAGCTTTCTTT.

This chain joins TRBV28 and TRBJ2-2, with 7 bases identical to TRBD1. J lost 3 bases, V lost 7 bases, and 8 bases had no gene match. Germline V CDR1 and CDR2: MDHEN, SYDVKM. This CDR3 comprises 15 residues. Here the CDR3 reads CASTGTVPYTGELFF. DNA for the CDR3: TGTGCCAGCACGGGGACAGTCCCATACACCGGGGAGCTGTTTTTT.

This chain uses TRBV9 with TRBJ2-3; 12 bases align to TRBD2. Trimming took 3 bases from V and 4 from J; bases not matched to a gene: 3. Germline loops: CDR1 SGDLS, CDR2 YYNGEE. This CDR3 has 15 residues. In DNA form, the CDR3 reads TGTGCCAGCAGCGCGGGACTAGCGGGTGCAGATACGCAGTATTTT. Protein product: CASSAGLAGADTQYF.

The CDR3 is CASSLTENTEAFF. CDR3 sequence (DNA): TGTGCCAGCAGCCTAACAGAGAACACTGAAGCTTTCTTT. This chain joins TRBV6-5 and TRBJ1-1; D is uncertain. This CDR3 spans 13 amino acids. V was cut by 6 bases and J by 1 base, with 9 bases left in between. Germline assignment: CDR1 MNHEY and CDR2 SVGAGI.

The gene calls are TRBV27 and TRBJ1-5; D is unclear. Between the trimmed V and J ends, which lost 2 bases and 1 base, there was a span of 9 bases. The CDR3 totals 15 residues. Germline V gene sequence: CDR1 MNHEY, CDR2 SMNVEV (reference sequence). Written as DNA, the CDR3 is TGTGCCAGCAGTTTAGGACTGACCAGCAATCAGCCCCAGCATTTT. Amino acid sequence: CASSLGLTSNQPQHF.

This chain joins TRBV27 and TRBJ1-1, with D perhaps TRBD1 (6 bases). The length of the CDR3 is 11 residues. Trimming pared 6 bases from V and 6 bases from J, leaving 8 bases between. CDR1 is MNHEY, CDR2 SMNVEV, per germline (reference sequence). CDR3 bases: TGTGCCAGCAGGAGGGGGTCTGAAGCTTTCTTT. This encodes CASRRGSEAFF.

This clone was counted between two and nine times. The V and J genes are TRBV5-6 and TRBJ2-5; no reliable D call. Trimming cost V 2 bases and J 4 bases, with 9 bases left between them. CDR1 is SGHDT, CDR2 YYEEEE, per germline. The CDR3 contains 13 residues. CDR3 sequence (DNA): TGTGCCAGCAGCTTCGGAGATAGAGAGACCCAGTACTTC. It is translated as CASSFGDRETQYF.

V and J are TRBV27 and TRBJ1-1; D is unresolved. This CDR3 is built from 13 residues. V was clipped by 2 bases and J by 0 bases, with 4 bases between them. Germline loops: CDR1 MNHEY, CDR2 SMNVEV (reference sequence). The CDR3 sequence is CASSLNVNTEAFF. CDR3 bases: TGTGCCAGCAGTTTAAACGTGAACACTGAAGCTTTCTTT.